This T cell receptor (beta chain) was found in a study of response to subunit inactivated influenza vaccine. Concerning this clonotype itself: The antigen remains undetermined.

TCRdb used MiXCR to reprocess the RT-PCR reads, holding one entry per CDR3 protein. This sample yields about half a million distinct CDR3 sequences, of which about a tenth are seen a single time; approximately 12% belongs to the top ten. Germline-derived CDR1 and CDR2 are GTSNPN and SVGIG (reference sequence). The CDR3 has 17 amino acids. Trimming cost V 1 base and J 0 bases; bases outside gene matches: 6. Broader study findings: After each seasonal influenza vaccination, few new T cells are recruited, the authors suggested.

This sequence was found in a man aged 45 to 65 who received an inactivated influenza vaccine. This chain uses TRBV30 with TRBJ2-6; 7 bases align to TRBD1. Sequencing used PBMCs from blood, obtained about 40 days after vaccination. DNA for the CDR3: TGTGCCTGGAGTGGACGGACAGGCAGCTCTGGGGCCAACGTCCTGACTTTC. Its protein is CAWSGRTGSSGANVLTF.